The clone carrying this T cell receptor beta chain turned up a few times. The antigen is unknown. The data originate from a study of T cells after posttransplantation cyclophosphamide. Busulfan-fludarabine conditioning, marrow transplant, and cyclophosphamide on days +3 and +4 were administered. The method was immunoSEQ multiplex PCR; TCRdb's version includes in-frame clones alone and lacks a portion of them. This set yields some 1,800 clones and no singletons; the top ten hold just over 3%. CDR1 is SGDLS, CDR2 YYNGEE, per germline. The CDR3 runs to 14 residues. Trimming took 0 bases from V and 1 from J, leaving 7 bases between them. Notes on the study in general: Blood and skin or GI T cell repertoires showed limited TRB overlap.

The chain employs TRBV9 and TRBJ1-1; D gene unclear. The sample here was PBMCs, taken 350 to 400 days after allogeneic stem cell transplant with posttransplant cyclophosphamide. This TCR derives from a male patient aged 55 to 70 who received an allogeneic stem cell transplant from an unrelated donor, was CMV-positive, and had acute and chronic GVHD. A subset of T cells may come from the graft donor. CDR3 in DNA: TGTGCCAGCAGCGTAGGTTTCAGGAACACTGAAGCTTTCTTT. Translating gives CASSVGFRNTEAFF. The full variable domain, rest sourced from reference TRBV9 and TRBJ1-1, is DSGVTQTPKHLITATGQRVTLRCSPRSGDLSVYWYQQSLDQGLQFLIQYYNGEERAKGNILERFSAQQFPDLHSELNLSSLELGDSALYFCASSVGFRNTEAFFGQGTRLTVV.